This T cell receptor (beta chain) stems from a study of CD8 T cells in Susac syndrome. Across the whole study: The Susac syndrome patients that were sequenced included 5 or 6 with active disease and under ten in remission. Study-wide results and limits: By the study's own acknowledgment, its TCR sequencing and HLA analysis included relatively few individuals.

CD8+ and CD4+ T cells circulating in blood were sequenced for TCR beta. Trimming took 3 bases from V and 1 from J, leaving 6 bases between them. The CDR3 extends over 13 amino acids. Germline lookup yields CDR1 KGHSH and CDR2 LQKENI. Random hexamers served to reverse transcribe about 0.5 to 1 ug RNA. It was immunoSEQ multiplex PCR that amplified TCR beta CDR3 across 54 Vbeta and 13 Jbeta. TCRdb re-called the immunoSEQ multiplex PCR reads through MiXCR, storing one row per CDR3 protein. This sample has over 150,000 distinct CDR3 sequences; around 96% occur once, and the top ten carry around 0.13%. There are a few counts of this clonotype. Its antigen is as yet unknown.

This sequence was found in a human donor with Susac syndrome. The sample comprised CD4+ T cells from PBMCs. The chain joins TRBV18 to TRBJ2-5; maybe TRBD1 (5 bases). CDR3 sequence (DNA): TGTGCCAGCTCACCGACAGTCCAAGAGACCCAGTACTTC. This encodes CASSPTVQETQYF. Full variable domain (remainder filled in from reference TRBV18 and TRBJ2-5): NAGVMQNPRHLVRRRGQEARLRCSPMKGHSHVYWYRQLPEEGLKFMVYLQKENIIDESGMPKERFSAEFPKEGPSILRIQQVVRGDSAAYFCASSPTVQETQYFGPGTRLLVL.